A selection of T cell receptor beta chains follows, all from one sample in a study of T cells after yellow fever vaccination. TCRdb called the 5' RACE reads again in MiXCR, with one record for every CDR3 protein. The table shows about 300,000 distinct CDR3 sequences, with 8.7% occurring only once. Sample: CD4+ T cells sorted from PBMCs, taken 5 days after the yellow fever booster vaccination. These receptor sequences come from a man younger than 30 who received the YFV17D yellow fever vaccine. Both conserved end residues are trimmed from each CDR3. Fields, in order: J gene, clone size, CDR3 length, V gene, CDR3 protein. Only part of the rows carry a size: once, few, many, or a class if the clone is expanded.

J: TRBJ2-1
size: few
length: 12
V: TRBV6-4
CDR3: ASSREPRSDEQF

J: TRBJ1-1
size: few
length: 9
V: TRBV6-4
CDR3: ARLRDSLLF

J: TRBJ2-3
size: -
length: 15
V: TRBV7-3
CDR3: ASSLALTSGGIDTQY

J: TRBJ1-2
size: many
length: 11
V: TRBV12-3/TRBV12-4
CDR3: ASSLRQGYGYT

J: TRBJ2-5
size: few
length: 12
V: TRBV6-5
CDR3: ASRDTGGGETQY

J: TRBJ1-2
size: few
length: 12
V: TRBV2
CDR3: ASSELTADYGYT

J: TRBJ1-5
size: -
length: 9
V: TRBV15
CDR3: ATSRGQPQH

J: TRBJ2-2
size: many
length: 12
V: TRBV7-6
CDR3: ASSLNRNTGELF

J: TRBJ1-6
size: few
length: 11
V: TRBV19
CDR3: ASSKRTDSPLH

J: TRBJ2-1
size: -
length: 13
V: TRBV9
CDR3: ASSVGLGSYNEQF

J: TRBJ1-1
size: -
length: 12
V: TRBV2
CDR3: ASRGAGNLGEAF

J: TRBJ2-5
size: -
length: 14
V: TRBV7-2
CDR3: ASSLWQGTIYETQY

J: TRBJ1-5
size: few
length: 15
V: TRBV20-1
CDR3: SADSGKSRTSNQPQH

J: TRBJ2-3
size: -
length: 13
V: TRBV5-1
CDR3: ASSSRTDSTDTQY

J: TRBJ2-3
size: -
length: 13
V: TRBV15
CDR3: ATSRDLISTDTQY

J: TRBJ1-6
size: -
length: 13
V: TRBV5-4
CDR3: ASSDRIASNSPLH

J: TRBJ2-1
size: -
length: 13
V: TRBV6-2/TRBV6-3
CDR3: ASSRLAGAYNEQF

J: TRBJ2-7
size: many
length: 12
V: TRBV6-2/TRBV6-3
CDR3: ASSYGTDTYEQY

J: TRBJ1-1
size: once
length: 14
V: TRBV6-5
CDR3: ASSYSRGSMNTEAF

J: TRBJ2-3
size: -
length: 13
V: TRBV11-2
CDR3: ASSPLAASTDTQY

J: TRBJ2-6
size: -
length: 13
V: TRBV6-6
CDR3: ASSYPSTGANVLT

J: TRBJ2-7
size: -
length: 13
V: TRBV6-1
CDR3: ASRSRGTGFHEQY

J: TRBJ2-2
size: many
length: 13
V: TRBV11-2
CDR3: ASSPGQRNTGELF